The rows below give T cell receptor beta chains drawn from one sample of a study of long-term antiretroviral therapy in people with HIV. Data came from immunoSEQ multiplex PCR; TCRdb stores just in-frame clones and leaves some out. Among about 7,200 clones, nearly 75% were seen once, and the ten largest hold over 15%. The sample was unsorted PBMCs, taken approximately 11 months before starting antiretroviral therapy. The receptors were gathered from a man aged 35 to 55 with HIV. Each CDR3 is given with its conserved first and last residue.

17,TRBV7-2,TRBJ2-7,CASSFPKPGTGGYEQYF
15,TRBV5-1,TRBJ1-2,CASRRNQGIDYGYTF
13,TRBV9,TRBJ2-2,CASRDAATGELFF
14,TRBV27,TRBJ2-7,CASRASGVSYEQYF
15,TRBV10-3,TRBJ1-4,CAIITWGTVNEKLFF
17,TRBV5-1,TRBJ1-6,CASSPYPDRGGNSPLHF
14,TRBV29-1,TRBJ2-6,CSPCQHSGANVLTF
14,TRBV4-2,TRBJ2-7,CASSQDLGFGEQYF
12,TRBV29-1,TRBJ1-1,CSALSPTTEAFF
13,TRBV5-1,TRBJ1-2,CASRPDRNYGYTF
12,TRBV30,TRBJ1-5,CAWSVPGGSQHF
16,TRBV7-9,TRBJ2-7,CASSLTDRGGNYEQYF
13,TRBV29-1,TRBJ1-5,CSVDIGANQPQHF
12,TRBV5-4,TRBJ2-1,CASSPGGNEQFF
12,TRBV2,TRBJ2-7,CASSDNSYEQYF
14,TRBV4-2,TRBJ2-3,CASSQDIVRGWQFF
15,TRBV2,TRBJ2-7,CASSLGSRGVYEQYF
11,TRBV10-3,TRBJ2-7,CAISDSYEQYF
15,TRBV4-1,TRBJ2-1,CASSQREGGYNEQFF
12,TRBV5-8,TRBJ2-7,CASSLRAYEQYF
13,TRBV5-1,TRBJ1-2,CASSLGSRVGYTF
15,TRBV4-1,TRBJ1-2,CASSQTQTANYGYTF
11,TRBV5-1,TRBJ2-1,CASSIINEQFF
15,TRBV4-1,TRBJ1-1,CASSLDRGMNTEAFF
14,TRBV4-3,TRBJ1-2,CASSQDGWSRGYTF
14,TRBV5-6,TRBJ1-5,CASSLQGWNQPQHF
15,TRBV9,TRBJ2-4,CASSINGAGGDIQYF
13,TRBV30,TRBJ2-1,CAWSVLAGNEQFF